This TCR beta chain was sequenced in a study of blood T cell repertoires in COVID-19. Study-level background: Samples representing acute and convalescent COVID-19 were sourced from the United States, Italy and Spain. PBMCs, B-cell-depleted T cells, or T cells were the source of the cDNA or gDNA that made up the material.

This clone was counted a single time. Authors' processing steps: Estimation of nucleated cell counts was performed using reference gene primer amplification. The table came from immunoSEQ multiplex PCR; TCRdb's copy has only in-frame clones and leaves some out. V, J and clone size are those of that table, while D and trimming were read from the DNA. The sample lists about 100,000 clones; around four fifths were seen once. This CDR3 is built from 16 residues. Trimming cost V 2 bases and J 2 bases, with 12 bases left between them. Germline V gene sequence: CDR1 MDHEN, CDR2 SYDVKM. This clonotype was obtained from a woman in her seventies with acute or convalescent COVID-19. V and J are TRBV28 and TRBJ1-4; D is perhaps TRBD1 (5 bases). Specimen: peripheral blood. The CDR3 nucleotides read TGTGCCAGCAGTTTAAGGCTCGCAGGGACTAATGAAAAACTGTTTTTT. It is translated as CASSLRLAGTNEKLFF.